This T cell receptor (beta chain) came from a study of blood T cells in healthy people across ages. This CDR3 is 13 amino acids long. Germline V gene sequence: CDR1 SGHAT, CDR2 FQDESV (reference sequence). Comments on this clonotype: Sequence at one end of the junction differs from germline and may be a read error.

Next came a second PCR, run for about 7 to 12 cycles, which used a sample-barcoded 5' primer along with a J-beta primer mix. Tags on each cDNA molecule came from a template-switch adaptor with 12 random nucleotides. Each CDR3 protein is one row after TCRdb ran MiXCR on the 5' RACE reads. The table shows 780,000 or so distinct CDR3 sequences, with around 50% occurring only once. Sequencing was carried out using blood. The source is a man aged 40-49 years in good health. This rearrangement joins TRBV11-1 to TRBJ2-3; TRBD2 agrees at 7 bases. The CDR3 nucleotides read TGTGCCAGCAGCGTAGCTGGGAGGGAGGGGCAGTATTTT. Its protein product is CASSVAGREGQYF.